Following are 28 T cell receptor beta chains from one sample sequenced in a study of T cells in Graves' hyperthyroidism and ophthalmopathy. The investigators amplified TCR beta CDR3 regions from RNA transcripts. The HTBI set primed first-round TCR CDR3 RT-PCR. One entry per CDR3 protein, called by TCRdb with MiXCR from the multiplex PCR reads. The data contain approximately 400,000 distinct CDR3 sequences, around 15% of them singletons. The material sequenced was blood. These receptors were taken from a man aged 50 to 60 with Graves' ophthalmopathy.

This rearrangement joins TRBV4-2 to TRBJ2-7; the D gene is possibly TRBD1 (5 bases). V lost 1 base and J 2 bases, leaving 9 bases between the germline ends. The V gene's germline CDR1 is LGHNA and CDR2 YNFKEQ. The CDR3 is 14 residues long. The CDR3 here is CASSQGGSTYEQYF. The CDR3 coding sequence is TGTGCCAGCAGCCAAGGGGGCTCAACCTACGAGCAGTACTTC.

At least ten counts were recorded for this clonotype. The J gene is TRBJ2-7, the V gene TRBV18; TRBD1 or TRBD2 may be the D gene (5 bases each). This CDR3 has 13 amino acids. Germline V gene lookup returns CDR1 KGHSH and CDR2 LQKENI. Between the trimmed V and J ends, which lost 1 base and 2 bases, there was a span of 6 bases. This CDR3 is CASSPRGTYEQYF. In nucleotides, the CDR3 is TGTGCCAGCTCACCACGGGGGACCTACGAGCAGTACTTC.

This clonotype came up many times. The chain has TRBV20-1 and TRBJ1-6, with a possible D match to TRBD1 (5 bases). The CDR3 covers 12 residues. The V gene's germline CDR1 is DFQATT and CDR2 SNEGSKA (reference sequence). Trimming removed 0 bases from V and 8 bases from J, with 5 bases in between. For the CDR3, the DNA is TGCAGTGCTAGAGAAGGGGATTCACCCCTCCACTTT. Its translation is CSAREGDSPLHF.

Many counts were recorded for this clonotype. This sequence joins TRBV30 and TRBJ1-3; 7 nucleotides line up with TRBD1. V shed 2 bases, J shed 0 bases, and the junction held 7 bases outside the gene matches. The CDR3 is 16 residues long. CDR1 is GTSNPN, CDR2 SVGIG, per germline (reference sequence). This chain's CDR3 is CAWSTGDSRSGNTIYF. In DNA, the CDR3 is TGTGCCTGGAGTACCGGGGACAGCCGCTCTGGAAACACCATATATTTT. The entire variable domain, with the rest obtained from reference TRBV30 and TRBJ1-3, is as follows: SQTIHQWPATLVQPVGSPLSLECTVEGTSNPNLYWYRQAAGRGLQLLFYSVGIGQISSEVPQNLSASRPQDRQFILSSKKLLLSDSGFYLCAWSTGDSRSGNTIYFGEGSWLTVV.

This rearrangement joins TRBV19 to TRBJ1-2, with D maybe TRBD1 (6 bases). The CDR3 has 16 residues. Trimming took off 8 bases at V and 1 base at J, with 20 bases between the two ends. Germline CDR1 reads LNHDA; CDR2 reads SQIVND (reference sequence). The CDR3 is CASVPFWTAVNYGYTF. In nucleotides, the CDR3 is TGTGCCAGTGTACCTTTTTGGACAGCAGTTAACTATGGCTACACCTTC.

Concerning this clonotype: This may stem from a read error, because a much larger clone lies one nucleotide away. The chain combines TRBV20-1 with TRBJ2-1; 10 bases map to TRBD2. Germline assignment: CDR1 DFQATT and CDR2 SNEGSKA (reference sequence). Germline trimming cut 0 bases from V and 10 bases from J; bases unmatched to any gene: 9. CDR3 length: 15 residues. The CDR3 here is CSARDLAGVGNEQFF. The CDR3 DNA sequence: TGCAGTGCTAGAGACCTAGCGGGAGTAGGCAACGAGCAGTTCTTC.

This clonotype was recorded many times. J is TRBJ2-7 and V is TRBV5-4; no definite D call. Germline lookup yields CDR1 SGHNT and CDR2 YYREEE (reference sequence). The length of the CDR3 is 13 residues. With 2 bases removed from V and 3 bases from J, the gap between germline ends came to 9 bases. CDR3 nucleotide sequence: TGTGCCAGCAGCTTATACGGAGACTACGAGCAGTACTTC. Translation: CASSLYGDYEQYF. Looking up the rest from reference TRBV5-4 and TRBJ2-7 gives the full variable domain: ETGVTQSPTHLIKTRGQQVTLRCSSQSGHNTVSWYQQALGQGPQFIFQYYREEENGRGNFPPRFSGLQFPNYSSELNVNALELDDSALYLCASSLYGDYEQYFGPGTRLTVT.

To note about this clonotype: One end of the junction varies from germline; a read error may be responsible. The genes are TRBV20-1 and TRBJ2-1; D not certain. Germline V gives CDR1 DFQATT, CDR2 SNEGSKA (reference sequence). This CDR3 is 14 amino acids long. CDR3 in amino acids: CSAAETSSCNEQFF. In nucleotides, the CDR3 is TGCAGTGCAGCCGAGACGAGCTCCTGCAATGAGCAGTTCTTC.

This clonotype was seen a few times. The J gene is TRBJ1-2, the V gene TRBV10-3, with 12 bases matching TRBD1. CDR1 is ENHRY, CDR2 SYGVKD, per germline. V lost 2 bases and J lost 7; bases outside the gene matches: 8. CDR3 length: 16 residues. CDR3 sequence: CAISERGTGGKVGYTF. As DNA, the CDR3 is TGTGCCATCAGTGAGAGAGGGACAGGGGGCAAAGTTGGCTACACCTTC.

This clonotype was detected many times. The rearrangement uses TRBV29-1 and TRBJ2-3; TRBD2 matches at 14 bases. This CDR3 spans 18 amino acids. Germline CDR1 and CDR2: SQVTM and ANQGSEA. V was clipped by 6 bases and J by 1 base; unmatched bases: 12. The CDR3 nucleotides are TGCAGCGTAAAGCCGGGACTAGCGGGAGTTAGGGGCACAGATACGCAGTATTTT. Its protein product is CSVKPGLAGVRGTDTQYF.

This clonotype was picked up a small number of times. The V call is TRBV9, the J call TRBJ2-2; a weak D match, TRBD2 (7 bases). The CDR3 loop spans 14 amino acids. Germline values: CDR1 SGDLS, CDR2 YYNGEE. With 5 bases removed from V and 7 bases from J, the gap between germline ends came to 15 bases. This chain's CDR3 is CASRRGGGIGELFF. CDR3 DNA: TGTGCCAGCAGGAGGGGAGGGGGGATCGGGGAGCTGTTTTTT.

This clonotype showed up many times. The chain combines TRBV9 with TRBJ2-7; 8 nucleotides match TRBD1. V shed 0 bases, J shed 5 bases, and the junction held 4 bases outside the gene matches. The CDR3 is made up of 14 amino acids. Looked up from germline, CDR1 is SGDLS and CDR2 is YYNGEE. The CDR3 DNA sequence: TGTGCCAGCAGCGTAGTTCAGGGGGCACACGAGCAGTACTTC. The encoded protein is CASSVVQGAHEQYF.

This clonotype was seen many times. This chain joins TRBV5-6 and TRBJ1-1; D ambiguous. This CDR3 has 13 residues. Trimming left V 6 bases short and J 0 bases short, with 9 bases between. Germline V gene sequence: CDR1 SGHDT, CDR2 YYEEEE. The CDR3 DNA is TGTGCCAGCAAAAGAAGGTTGAACACTGAAGCTTTCTTT. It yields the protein CASKRRLNTEAFF.

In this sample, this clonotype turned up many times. The CDR3 here is CASSLDRLSTYEQYF. For the CDR3, the DNA is TGTGCCAGCAGCTTAGACAGGTTATCTACCTACGAGCAGTACTTC. This chain links TRBV7-8 with TRBJ2-7, with a possible D match to TRBD1 (5 bases). This CDR3 region has 15 residues. Germline assignment: CDR1 SGHVS and CDR2 FQNEAQ. V was trimmed by 1 base and J by 2 bases, leaving 12 bases between them.

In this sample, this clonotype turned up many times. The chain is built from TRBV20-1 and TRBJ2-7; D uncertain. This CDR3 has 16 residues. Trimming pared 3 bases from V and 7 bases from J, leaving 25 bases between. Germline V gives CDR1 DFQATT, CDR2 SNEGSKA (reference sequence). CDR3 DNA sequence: TGCAGTGCTAGTGGTCGGTTGGCCCTGGGCTCTACAGAGCAGTACTTC. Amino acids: CSASGRLALGSTEQYF.

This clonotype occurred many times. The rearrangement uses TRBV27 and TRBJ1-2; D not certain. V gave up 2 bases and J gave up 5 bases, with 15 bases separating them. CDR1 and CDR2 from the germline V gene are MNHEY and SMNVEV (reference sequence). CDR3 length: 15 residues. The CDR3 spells CASSLTASVGYGYTF. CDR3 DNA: TGTGCCAGCAGTTTAACAGCGTCAGTGGGGTATGGCTACACCTTC.

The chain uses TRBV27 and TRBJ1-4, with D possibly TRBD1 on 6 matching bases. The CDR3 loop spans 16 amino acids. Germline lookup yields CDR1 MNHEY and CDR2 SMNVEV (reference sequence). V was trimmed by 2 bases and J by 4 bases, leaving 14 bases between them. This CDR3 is CASSLTGHHFNEKLFF. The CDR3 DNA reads TGTGCCAGCAGTTTAACGGGACACCACTTTAATGAAAAACTGTTTTTT.

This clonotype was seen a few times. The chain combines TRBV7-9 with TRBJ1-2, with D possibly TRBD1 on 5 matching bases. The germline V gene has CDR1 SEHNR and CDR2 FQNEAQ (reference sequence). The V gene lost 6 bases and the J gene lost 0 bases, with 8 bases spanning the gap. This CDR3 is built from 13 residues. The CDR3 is CASRGDSNYGYTF. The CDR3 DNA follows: TGTGCCAGCAGGGGGGACTCTAACTATGGCTACACCTTC.

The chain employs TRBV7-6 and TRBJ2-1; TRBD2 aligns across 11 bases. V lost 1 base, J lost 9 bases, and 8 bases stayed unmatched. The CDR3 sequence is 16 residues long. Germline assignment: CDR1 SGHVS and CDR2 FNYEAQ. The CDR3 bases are TGTGCCAGCAGCTTAGGACTAGCGGGAATAGGGAGTGAGCAGTTCTTC. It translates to CASSLGLAGIGSEQFF.

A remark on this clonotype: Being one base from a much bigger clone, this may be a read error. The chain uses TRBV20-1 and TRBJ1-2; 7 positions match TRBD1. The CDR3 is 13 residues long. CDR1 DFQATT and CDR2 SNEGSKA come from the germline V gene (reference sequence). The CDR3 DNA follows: TGCAGTGCTAGAGGACAGGGTTCCAATGGCTACGCCTTC. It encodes CSARGQGSNGYAF.

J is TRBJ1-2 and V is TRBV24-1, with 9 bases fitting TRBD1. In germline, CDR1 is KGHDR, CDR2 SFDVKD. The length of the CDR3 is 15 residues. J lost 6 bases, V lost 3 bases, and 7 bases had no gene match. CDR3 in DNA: TGTGCCACCAGTGATATGGGGACAGGGAGCCATGGCTACACCTTC. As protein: CATSDMGTGSHGYTF.

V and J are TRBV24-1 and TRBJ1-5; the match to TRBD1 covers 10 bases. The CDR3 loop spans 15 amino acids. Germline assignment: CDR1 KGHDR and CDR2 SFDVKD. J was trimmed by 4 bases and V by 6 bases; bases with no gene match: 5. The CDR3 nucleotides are TGTGCCACCAGTTCGGGGACAGGGGAGAATCAGCCCCAGCATTTT. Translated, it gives CATSSGTGENQPQHF.

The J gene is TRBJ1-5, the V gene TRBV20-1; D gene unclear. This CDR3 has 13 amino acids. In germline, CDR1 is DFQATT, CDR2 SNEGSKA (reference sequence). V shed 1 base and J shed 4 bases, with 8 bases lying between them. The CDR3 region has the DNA TGCAGTGCTAGAGGAGACGGGAATCAGCCCCAGCATTTT. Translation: CSARGDGNQPQHF.

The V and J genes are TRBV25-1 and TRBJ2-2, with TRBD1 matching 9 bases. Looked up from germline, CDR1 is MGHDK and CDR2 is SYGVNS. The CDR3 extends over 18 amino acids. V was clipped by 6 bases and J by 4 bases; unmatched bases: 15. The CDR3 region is CASSSHRGRVGGTGELFF. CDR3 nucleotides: TGTGCCAGCAGCAGCCACAGGGGGCGTGTTGGAGGCACCGGGGAGCTGTTTTTT.

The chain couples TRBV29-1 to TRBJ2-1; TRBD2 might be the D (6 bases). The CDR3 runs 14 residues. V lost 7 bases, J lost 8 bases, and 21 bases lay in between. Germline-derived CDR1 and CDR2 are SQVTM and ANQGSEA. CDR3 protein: CSAQRFREAHEQFF. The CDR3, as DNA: TGCAGCGCCCAGAGATTCAGGGAGGCACATGAGCAGTTCTTC.

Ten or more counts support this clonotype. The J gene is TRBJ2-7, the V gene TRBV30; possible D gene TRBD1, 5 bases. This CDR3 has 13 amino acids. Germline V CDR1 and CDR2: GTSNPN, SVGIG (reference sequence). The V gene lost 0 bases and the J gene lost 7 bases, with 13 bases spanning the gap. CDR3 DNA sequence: TGTGCCTGGAGTGTACGCAGGGCAGGGGAGCAGTACTTC. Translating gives CAWSVRRAGEQYF.

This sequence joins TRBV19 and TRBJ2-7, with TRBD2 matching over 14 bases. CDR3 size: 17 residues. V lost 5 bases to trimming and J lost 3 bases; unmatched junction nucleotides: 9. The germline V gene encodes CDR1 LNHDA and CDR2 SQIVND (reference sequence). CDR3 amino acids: CASSPLNGLAGGYEQYF. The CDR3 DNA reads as TGTGCCAGTAGTCCCTTAAACGGACTAGCGGGAGGCTACGAGCAGTACTTC.

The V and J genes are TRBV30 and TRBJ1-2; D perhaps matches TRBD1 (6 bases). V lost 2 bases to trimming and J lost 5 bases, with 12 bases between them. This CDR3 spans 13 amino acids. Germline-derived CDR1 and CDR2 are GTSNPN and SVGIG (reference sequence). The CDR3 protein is CAWSLGQFYGYTF. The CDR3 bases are TGTGCCTGGAGTCTGGGACAATTTTATGGCTACACCTTC.